This T cell receptor (beta chain) derives from a study of CD8+ T cells in alopecia areata. With 1 base clipped from V and 4 bases from J, the junction kept 2 bases outside the gene matches. This CDR3 comprises 14 residues. The germline V gene encodes CDR1 SQVTM and CDR2 ANQGSEA. Extracted RNA was reverse transcribed into cDNA, the sequencing template. The repertoire was sequenced with immunoSEQ multiplex PCR; TCRdb's copy has only in-frame clones and lacks some. Among over 90,000 clones listed, 65% to 90% were seen once. Treatment reported: oral pan-JAK inhibitor, 5-10 mg twice daily. Patients with alopecia areata provided lesional scalp punch biopsies as well as peripheral blood. Study-wide results and caveats: Lesional tissue from the scalp (especially in alopecia totalis/universalis) showed higher clonality than normal scalp.

As to this clone: Its antigen remains unknown.

The source was CD8+ T cells sorted from blood, collected between weeks 30 and 35, from a patient treated with tofacitinib. The clonotype was recovered from a human donor with alopecia areata. The rearrangement joins TRBV29-1 to TRBJ1-3; 9 bases line up with TRBD1. CDR3 in amino acids: CSVEGTGAGNTIYF. The CDR3 region has the DNA TGCAGCGTTGAAGGGACAGGGGCCGGAAACACCATATATTTT.